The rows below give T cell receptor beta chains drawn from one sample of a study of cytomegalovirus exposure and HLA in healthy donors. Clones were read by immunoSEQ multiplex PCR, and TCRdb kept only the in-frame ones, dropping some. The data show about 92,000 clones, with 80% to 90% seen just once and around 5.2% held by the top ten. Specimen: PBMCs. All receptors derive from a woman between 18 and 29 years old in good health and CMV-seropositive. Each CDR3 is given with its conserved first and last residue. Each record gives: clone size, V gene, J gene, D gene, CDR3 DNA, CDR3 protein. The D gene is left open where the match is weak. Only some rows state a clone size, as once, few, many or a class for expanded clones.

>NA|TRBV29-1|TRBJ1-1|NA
TGCAGCGTTTTTGTCCGGGGAGGAGTGAACACTGAAGCTTTCTTT
CSVFVRGGVNTEAFF
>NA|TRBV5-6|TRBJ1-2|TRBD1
TGTGCCAGCAGTCTCGGAGGGGGCGCGGGTGGCTACACCTTC
CASSLGGGAGGYTF
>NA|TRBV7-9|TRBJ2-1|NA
TGTGCCAGCAGCTCCCCATCCCAGGGGAATGAGCAGTTCTTC
CASSSPSQGNEQFF
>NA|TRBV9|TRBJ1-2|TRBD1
TGTGCCAGCAGCTCCCGGGACAGTACCTTATGGGGCTACACCTTC
CASSSRDSTLWGYTF
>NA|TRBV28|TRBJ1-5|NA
TGTGCCAGCAGATCGATGGGGGCCACCAATCAGCCCCAGCATTTT
CASRSMGATNQPQHF
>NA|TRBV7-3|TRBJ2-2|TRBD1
TGTGCCAGCAGCTTAGACAGCGGGACAGGGTCCACCGGGGAGCTGTTTTTT
CASSLDSGTGSTGELFF
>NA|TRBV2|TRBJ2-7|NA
TGTGCCACCTACCCTATCCACGAGCAGTACTTC
CATYPIHEQYF
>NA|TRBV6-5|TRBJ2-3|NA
TGTGCCAGCAGACACCCTAGCACAGATACGCAGTATTTT
CASRHPSTDTQYF
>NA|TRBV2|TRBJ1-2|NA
TGTGCCAGCAGTGAAGATAGTCCGGTTCCCTATGGCTACACCTTC
CASSEDSPVPYGYTF
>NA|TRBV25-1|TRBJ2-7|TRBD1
TGTGCCAGCAGGGGACAGACCTACGAGCAGTACTTC
CASRGQTYEQYF
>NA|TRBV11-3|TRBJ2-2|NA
TGTGCCAGCAGCTTACCAGGGACCGGGGAGCTGTTTTTT
CASSLPGTGELFF
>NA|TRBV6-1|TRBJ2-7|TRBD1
TGTGCCAGCAGACCACAGGGGCGAGGATACGAGCAGTACTTC
CASRPQGRGYEQYF
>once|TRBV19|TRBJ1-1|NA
TGTGCCAGTAGTATTTCAGGTGGAAGGACTGAAGCTTTCTTT
CASSISGGRTEAFF
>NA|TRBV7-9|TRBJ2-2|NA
TGTGCCAGCAGCGACGACGGGAGACAGGGAAACACCGGGGAGCTGTTTTTT
CASSDDGRQGNTGELFF
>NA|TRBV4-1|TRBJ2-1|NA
TGCGCCAGCAGCCAAGATAGGTGGAGGGCCATCTATTACAATGAGCAGTTCTTC
CASSQDRWRAIYYNEQFF
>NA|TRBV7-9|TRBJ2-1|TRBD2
TGTGCCAGCAGCTTCAGTAGGGCTGGACTAGCCTACAATGAGCAGTTCTTC
CASSFSRAGLAYNEQFF
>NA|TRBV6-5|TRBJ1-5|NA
TGTGCCAGCAGTTACACCCAGGGTTGGGATCAGCCCCAGCATTTT
CASSYTQGWDQPQHF
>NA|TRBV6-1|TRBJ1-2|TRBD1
TGTGCCAGCAGTGAAGCTTTGACAGGGGTGCTTGGCTACACCTTC
CASSEALTGVLGYTF
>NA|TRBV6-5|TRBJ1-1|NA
TGTGCCAGCAGTTTCCGTGACAGCTACACTGAAGCTTTCTTT
CASSFRDSYTEAFF
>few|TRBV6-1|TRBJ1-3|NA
TGTGCCAGCATGCGGGGCTCTGGAAACACCATATATTTT
CASMRGSGNTIYF
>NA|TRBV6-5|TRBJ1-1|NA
TGTGCCAGCAGTTACGGACGACTAGTAGAAGCTTTCTTT
CASSYGRLVEAFF
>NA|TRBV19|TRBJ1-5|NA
TGTGCCAGTAGTATACCTAGTTTAATTCAGCCCCAGCATTTT
CASSIPSLIQPQHF
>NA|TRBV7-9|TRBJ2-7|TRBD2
TGTGCCAGCAGAAAGCTAGCGGCCTACGAGCAGTACTTC
CASRKLAAYEQYF
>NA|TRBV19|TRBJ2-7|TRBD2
TGTGCCAGTAGTATCCTAGCGGGAGATGGGGAGCAGTACTTC
CASSILAGDGEQYF
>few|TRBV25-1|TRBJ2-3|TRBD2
TGTGCCAGCAGTCGCGCCACCACTAGCGCAGATACGCAGTATTTT
CASSRATTSADTQYF
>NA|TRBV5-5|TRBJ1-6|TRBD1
TGTGCCAGCAGCTTGGATGGACAGGGGCCGAATTCACCCCTCCACTTT
CASSLDGQGPNSPLHF
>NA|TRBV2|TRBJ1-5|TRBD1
TGTGCCAGCAGTGGGGACAGCACATATCAGCCCCAGCATTTT
CASSGDSTYQPQHF
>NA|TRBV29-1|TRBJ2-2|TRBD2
TGCAGTGGGAGGGGATGGGCCGGGGAGCTGTTTTTT
CSGRGWAGELFF